What follows are 20 T cell receptor beta chains derived from one specimen sequenced in a study of cytomegalovirus exposure and HLA in healthy donors. In the PCR, 60 Vbeta and 13 Jbeta primers were used. Sequenced by immunoSEQ multiplex PCR; TCRdb stores in-frame clones only, minus some. The repertoire holds 100,000 to 150,000 clones, with about four fifths as singletons. The sample was PBMCs. The source of these receptors is a woman in her forties in good health and CMV-seronegative.

This clone has a handful of counts. The chain recombines TRBV10-3 with TRBJ2-1, with 7 positions matching TRBD2. Germline CDR1 is ENHRY and CDR2 is SYGVKD. This CDR3 comprises 15 residues. V lost 6 bases to trimming and J lost 7 bases; unmatched junction nucleotides: 12. CDR3: CAIRETSRFENEQFF. The DNA for the CDR3 is TGTGCCATCAGGGAGACTAGCCGGTTTGAGAATGAGCAGTTCTTC.

This chain joins TRBV7-6 and TRBJ2-7; D perhaps matches TRBD2 (5 bases). The V end lost 5 bases, the J end lost 3 bases, and 17 bases lay between the germline ends. The CDR3 totals 15 residues. CDR1 SGHVS and CDR2 FNYEAQ come from the germline V gene. The CDR3 DNA is TGTGCCAGCAGCGCGGAGGAGACGTACCACTACGAGCAGTACTTC. Protein product: CASSAEETYHYEQYF.

V gene TRBV2 combines with J gene TRBJ1-5; no firm D call. The germline V gene encodes CDR1 SNHLY and CDR2 FYNNEI. This CDR3 is built from 13 residues. V was clipped by 6 bases and J by 2 bases, with 8 bases between them. The CDR3 reads CASRKGGNQPQHF. The CDR3 nucleotides read TGTGCCAGCAGGAAGGGAGGCAATCAGCCCCAGCATTTT.

This rearrangement joins TRBV29-1 to TRBJ1-1, with D perhaps matching TRBD1 (5 bases). Germline-derived CDR1 and CDR2 are SQVTM and ANQGSEA. There are 11 residues in the CDR3. DNA of the CDR3: TGCAGTGGCTGGGGGGGCACTGAAGCTTTCTTT. It translates to CSGWGGTEAFF.

This chain links TRBV9 with TRBJ2-2; D is possibly TRBD1 (5 bases). The CDR3 length is 16 residues. The V gene's germline CDR1 is SGDLS and CDR2 YYNGEE. V was shortened by 0 bases and J by 5 bases, with 14 bases between the two germline ends. The CDR3 DNA reads TGTGCCAGCAGCGTAGACTTGGCAGGGCGGACCGGGGAGCTGTTTTTT. Its translation: CASSVDLAGRTGELFF.

The chain recombines TRBV4-3 with TRBJ1-6; TRBD1 is a possible D gene (5 bases). V lost 3 bases, J lost 6 bases, and 12 bases lay in between. The CDR3 loop spans 15 amino acids. The germline gives CDR1 LGHNA, CDR2 YSLEER. Written as DNA, the CDR3 is TGCGCCAGCAGCCACGACGGTGACAGTAATTCACCCCTCCACTTT. This codes for CASSHDGDSNSPLHF.

The chain has TRBV19 and TRBJ1-5; D is undetermined. Trimming took off 7 bases at V and 4 bases at J, with 14 bases between the two ends. Germline CDR1 and CDR2: LNHDA and SQIVND (reference sequence). The length of the CDR3 is 14 residues. The CDR3 region has the DNA TGTGCCAGTACGTTAGGGAGTGGAAATCAGCCCCAGCATTTT. The encoded protein is CASTLGSGNQPQHF.

Written as DNA, the CDR3 is TGCGCCAGCAGCTCGGGACAGGGGAATCCCTACGAGCAGTACTTC. As protein: CASSSGQGNPYEQYF. This rearrangement joins TRBV5-1 to TRBJ2-7; TRBD1 matches 10 bases. Germline assignment: CDR1 SGHRS and CDR2 YFSETQ. Losses at the gene ends were 3 bases for V and 2 bases for J; bases not matched to a gene: 5. The CDR3 is 15 amino acids.

The rearrangement joins TRBV5-1 to TRBJ2-5, with TRBD2 matching 8 bases. V shed 0 bases and J 3 bases; nucleotides not matched to a gene: 7. The CDR3 runs 16 residues. CDR1 is SGHRS, CDR2 YFSETQ, per germline. The CDR3 nucleotides are TGCGCCAGCAGCTTGGGCGCGGGGGGTCGGGAAGAGACCCAGTACTTC. Amino acid sequence: CASSLGAGGREETQYF.

The CDR3 here is CASSPDTGNTIYF. As DNA, the CDR3 is TGTGCCAGCTCACCAGACACTGGAAACACCATATATTTT. This chain links TRBV18 with TRBJ1-3; no firm D call. This CDR3 has 13 amino acids. CDR1 is KGHSH, CDR2 LQKENI, per germline. V dropped 2 bases and J dropped 2 bases, with 4 bases sitting between them.

The chain recombines TRBV7-9 with TRBJ2-3; D is ambiguous. The CDR3 is 13 residues long. Between the trimmed V and J ends, which lost 5 bases and 3 bases, there was a span of 9 bases. CDR1 SEHNR and CDR2 FQNEAQ come from the germline V gene (reference sequence). The CDR3 reads CASSPSYTDTQYF. In DNA, the CDR3 is TGTGCCAGCAGCCCGTCGTATACAGATACGCAGTATTTT.

The chain joins TRBV5-6 to TRBJ2-7; D might be TRBD2 (6 bases). The CDR3 has 13 amino acids. Germline V gene sequence: CDR1 SGHDT, CDR2 YYEEEE. Trimming took 4 bases from V and 7 from J, leaving 15 bases between them. CDR3 amino acids: CASSTRVRGEQYF. CDR3 nucleotide sequence: TGTGCCAGCAGCACCAGGGTCCGGGGGGAGCAGTACTTC.

The rearrangement joins TRBV5-1 to TRBJ1-1; perhaps TRBD1 as D (6 bases). V gave up 8 bases and J gave up 3 bases, with 17 bases separating them. Germline lookup yields CDR1 SGHRS and CDR2 YFSETQ. This CDR3 is 14 amino acids long. The CDR3 sequence is CASSKSEGDTEAFF. CDR3 sequence (DNA): TGCGCCAGTTCAAAATCTGAGGGGGACACTGAAGCTTTCTTT.

The gene calls are TRBV5-1 and TRBJ2-3, with 12 nucleotides matching TRBD2. This CDR3 comprises 15 residues. The trim removed 7 bases at V and 6 bases at J, leaving 9 bases unmatched. Per the germline V gene, CDR1 is SGHRS and CDR2 is YFSETQ. CDR3 protein: CASSSTSGSMDTQYF. DNA of the CDR3: TGCGCCAGCTCTTCGACTAGCGGGAGTATGGATACGCAGTATTTT.

This rearrangement joins TRBV5-1 to TRBJ2-5; 7 nucleotides match TRBD1. Germline V gives CDR1 SGHRS, CDR2 YFSETQ. With V trimmed by 1 base and J by 0 bases, 3 bases remained unmatched. The CDR3 consists of 15 residues. The CDR3 nucleotides read TGCGCCAGCAGCTTGACAGGGGCGTACCAAGAGACCCAGTACTTC. Protein product: CASSLTGAYQETQYF.

This clone was seen a few times. The V and J genes are TRBV5-1 and TRBJ1-1; 8 nucleotides line up with TRBD1. The CDR3 runs to 15 residues. V was clipped by 4 bases and J by 1 base; unmatched bases: 6. The germline gives CDR1 SGHRS, CDR2 YFSETQ. The CDR3 spells CASSDRQGQNTEAFF. The DNA of the CDR3 is TGCGCCAGCAGCGACCGACAGGGGCAGAACACTGAAGCTTTCTTT.

This clone was detected only once. The chain joins TRBV7-9 to TRBJ1-1; 8 positions agree with TRBD1. This CDR3 spans 12 amino acids. Looked up from germline, CDR1 is SEHNR and CDR2 is FQNEAQ (reference sequence). Trimming took 4 bases from V and 8 from J; bases not matched to a gene: 3. The CDR3 bases are TGTGCCAGCAGCTCCGGGACAGGAGAAGCTTTCTTT. It yields the protein CASSSGTGEAFF.

The V gene is TRBV19, the J gene TRBJ2-5, with no clear D. In germline, CDR1 is LNHDA, CDR2 SQIVND (reference sequence). The V and J ends lost 4 bases and 5 bases respectively, with 17 bases between them. The CDR3 spans 15 residues. The CDR3 DNA reads as TGTGCCAGTAGTACGATCCCCCAAATGAGGGAGACCCAGTACTTC. It is translated as CASSTIPQMRETQYF.

J is TRBJ1-3 and V is TRBV6-1; D perhaps matches TRBD1 (6 bases). Germline-derived CDR1 and CDR2 are MNHNS and SASEGT. V was shortened by 0 bases and J by 5 bases, with 8 bases between the two germline ends. CDR3 length equals 14 residues. The CDR3 sequence is CASSEAGQRNTIYF. In nucleotides, the CDR3 is TGTGCCAGCAGTGAAGCCGGACAGAGAAACACCATATATTTT.

This clone was detected once. This chain joins TRBV19 and TRBJ1-1, with TRBD1 identical over 8 bases. This CDR3 is built from 14 residues. The germline gives CDR1 LNHDA, CDR2 SQIVND (reference sequence). V lost 7 bases to trimming and J lost 4 bases; unmatched junction nucleotides: 8. DNA of the CDR3: TGTGCCAGTAAAAAGACAGGGGTGGTCACTGAAGCTTTCTTT. Amino acids: CASKKTGVVTEAFF.